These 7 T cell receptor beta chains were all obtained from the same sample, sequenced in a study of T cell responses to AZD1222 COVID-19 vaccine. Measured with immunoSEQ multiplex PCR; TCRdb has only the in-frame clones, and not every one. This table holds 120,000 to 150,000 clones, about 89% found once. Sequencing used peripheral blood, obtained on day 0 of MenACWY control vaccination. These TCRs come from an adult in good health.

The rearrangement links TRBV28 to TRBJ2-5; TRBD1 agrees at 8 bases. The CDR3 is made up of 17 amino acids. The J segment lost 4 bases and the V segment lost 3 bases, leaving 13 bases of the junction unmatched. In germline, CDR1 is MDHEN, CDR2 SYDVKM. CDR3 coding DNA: TGTGCCAGCAGTTTTACTAGGACAGGGTCGGTTGGAGAGACCCAGTACTTC. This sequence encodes CASSFTRTGSVGETQYF.

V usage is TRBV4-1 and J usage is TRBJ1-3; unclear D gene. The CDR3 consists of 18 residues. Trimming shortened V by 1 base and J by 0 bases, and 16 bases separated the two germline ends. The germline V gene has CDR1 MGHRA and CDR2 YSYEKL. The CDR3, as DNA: TGCGCCAGCAGCCAAGGGTACGAACTCCGGTACTCTGGAAACACCATATATTTT. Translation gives CASSQGYELRYSGNTIYF.

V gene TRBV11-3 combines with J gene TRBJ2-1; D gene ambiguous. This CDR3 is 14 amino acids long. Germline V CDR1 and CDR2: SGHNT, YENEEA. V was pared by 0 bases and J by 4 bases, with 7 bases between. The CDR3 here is CASSLDQGYNEQFF. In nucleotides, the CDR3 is TGTGCCAGCAGCTTAGATCAAGGATACAATGAGCAGTTCTTC.

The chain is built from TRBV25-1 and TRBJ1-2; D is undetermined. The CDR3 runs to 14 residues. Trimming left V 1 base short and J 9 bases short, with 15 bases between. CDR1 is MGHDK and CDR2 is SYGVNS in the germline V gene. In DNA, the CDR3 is TGTGCCAGCAGTGAATGGGCAGGATCGGATAGCTACACCTTC. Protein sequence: CASSEWAGSDSYTF.

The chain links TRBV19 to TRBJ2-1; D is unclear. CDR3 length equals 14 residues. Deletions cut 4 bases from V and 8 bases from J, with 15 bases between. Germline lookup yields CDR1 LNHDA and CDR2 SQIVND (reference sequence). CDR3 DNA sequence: TGTGCCAGTAGTAATTATCGGCCTGAGGATGAGCAGTTCTTC. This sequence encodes CASSNYRPEDEQFF.

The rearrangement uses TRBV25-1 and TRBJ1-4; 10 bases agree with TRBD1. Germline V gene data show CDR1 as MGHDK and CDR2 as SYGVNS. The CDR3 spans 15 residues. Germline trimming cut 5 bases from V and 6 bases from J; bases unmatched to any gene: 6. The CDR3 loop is CASSKRQGAYEKLFF. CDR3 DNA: TGTGCCAGCAGTAAAAGACAGGGGGCATATGAAAAACTGTTTTTT.

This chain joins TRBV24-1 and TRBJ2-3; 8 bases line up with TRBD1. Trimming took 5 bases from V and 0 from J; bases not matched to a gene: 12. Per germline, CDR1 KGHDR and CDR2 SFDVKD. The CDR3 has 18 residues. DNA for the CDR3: TGTGCCACCAGTGCCGGAGGACAGGGACATGCTAGCACAGATACGCAGTATTTT. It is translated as CATSAGGQGHASTDTQYF.